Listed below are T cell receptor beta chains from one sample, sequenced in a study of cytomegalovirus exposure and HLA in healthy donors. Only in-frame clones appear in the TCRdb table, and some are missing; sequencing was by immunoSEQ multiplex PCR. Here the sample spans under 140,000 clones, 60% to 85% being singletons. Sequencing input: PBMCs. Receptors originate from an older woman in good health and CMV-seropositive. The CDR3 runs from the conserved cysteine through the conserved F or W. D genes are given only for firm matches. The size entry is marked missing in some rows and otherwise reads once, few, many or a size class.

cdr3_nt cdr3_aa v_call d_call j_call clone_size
TGTGCCAGCAGTAGTCCGGGACAGGGTCGCTCTGAAGCTTTCTTT CASSSPGQGRSEAFF TRBV6-1 TRBD1 TRBJ1-1 once
TGTGCCAGCAGACTGCTGGGGGCGCAGGGCTATGGCTACACCTTC CASRLLGAQGYGYTF TRBV28 NA TRBJ1-2 once
TGCGCCAGCAGCCGCTCTAGCGGGAGGGCCCCGGAGCAGTACTTC CASSRSSGRAPEQYF TRBV4-1 TRBD2 TRBJ2-7 NA
TGCGCCAGCAATGGCGGGAGGGGAAGCACAGATACGCAGTATTTT CASNGGRGSTDTQYF TRBV10-2 TRBD2 TRBJ2-3 NA
TGTGCCAGCAGCACCGGACAGGGGGCGAGCAATCAGCCCCAGCATTTT CASSTGQGASNQPQHF TRBV5-6 TRBD1 TRBJ1-5 NA
TGTGCCAGCAGCTCCACCCGGGACACAGCCCTGAATCAGCCCCAGCATTTT CASSSTRDTALNQPQHF TRBV7-9 NA TRBJ1-5 few
TGTGCCAGCAGCAAAGGAAGGGACAGGGAGAGCCTCGGGGGACGTTACTATGGCTACACCTTC CASSKGRDRESLGGRYYGYTF TRBV21-1 NA TRBJ1-2 NA
TGTGCCAGCTCACCTTGGGCTGGAAGAAGTAGGACTGGAAACACCATATATTTT CASSPWAGRSRTGNTIYF TRBV18 NA TRBJ1-3 NA
TGCGCCAGCAGCGAAGGGGGCTCCTACAATGAGCAGTTCTTC CASSEGGSYNEQFF TRBV5-1 NA TRBJ2-1 NA
TGTGCCAGCAGTCAAGGGGGCTCGTCTTACGAGCAGTACTTC CASSQGGSSYEQYF TRBV6-1 TRBD1 TRBJ2-7 NA
TGCGCCAGCAGCCAAGTCACAGGGGTAAACACCATATATTTT CASSQVTGVNTIYF TRBV4-3 TRBD1 TRBJ1-3 few
TGCGCCAGCAGCTTGGGGACAGGGCTCTCCAATCAGCCCCAGCATTTT CASSLGTGLSNQPQHF TRBV5-1 TRBD1 TRBJ1-5 NA
TGTGCCAGCAGGGACAGCAGGTACGAGCAGTACTTC CASRDSRYEQYF TRBV27 NA TRBJ2-7 NA
TGTGCCAGCAGTATCCGGGCGGGACTAGAGATAAACATTCAGTACTTC CASSIRAGLEINIQYF TRBV27 TRBD2 TRBJ2-4 NA
TGTGCCAGCTCACCCTCCCGGACAGGGAGGGGGGAGCAGTACTTC CASSPSRTGRGEQYF TRBV18 NA TRBJ2-7 once
TGTGCCAGCAGCCTAATGTCCGGGACTAGCGGTTTCAGGGAGCAGTTCTTC CASSLMSGTSGFREQFF TRBV7-9 TRBD2 TRBJ2-1 once
TGTGCCAGCAGCTTAGCTTCTAGCGGGGGGACCTACGAGCAGTACTTC CASSLASSGGTYEQYF TRBV7-2 TRBD2 TRBJ2-7 NA
TGTGCCAGCAGTCCAGGACAGGGGACGGCCTATGGCTACACCTTC CASSPGQGTAYGYTF TRBV27 TRBD1 TRBJ1-2 NA
TGTGCCAGCACCACCTCCAAGGCCAGCGGGAGGGCGGGGGAGACCCAGTACTTC CASTTSKASGRAGETQYF TRBV2 TRBD2 TRBJ2-5 NA
TGCGCCAGCAGCCAAGCTCCGGGACAGGGCTGGACTGAAGCTTTCTTT CASSQAPGQGWTEAFF TRBV4-1 TRBD1 TRBJ1-1 NA
TGTGCCAGCAGCTTAGACCGGGGACTAGCGGGAGGCCCGCAGTTCTTC CASSLDRGLAGGPQFF TRBV11-3 TRBD2 TRBJ2-1 NA